This paragraph covers one TCR beta chain sequence. Its cognate antigen is unknown. The sample originates from a study of T cells expressing NK-cell markers. Study summary: Repertoires of TCR beta were obtained from T cells sorted as CD3+CD56+NKG2C+, CD3+CD56+NKG2C- and CD3+CD56-NKG2C+. The authors sequenced eight donors, of whom seven were HCMV-seropositive and one was seronegative.

Using the 5' RACE reads, TCRdb records one entry per CDR3 protein without DNA. In all, the sample yields 350,000 to 400,000 distinct CDR3 sequences. Study-wide findings and caveats: No clear determination of HCMV specificity was made for expanded NKG2C+ T cell clones.

Germline V gene sequence: CDR1 SGHRS, CDR2 YFSETQ. The CDR3 consists of 14 residues. The chain couples TRBV5-1 to TRBJ2-2; TCRdb lists TRBD1, though no DNA is available to test this call. The TCR comes from a woman aged 50 to 65 in good health. Material: blood T cells: a sorted CD56 or NKG2C T cell subset, CD4+ or CD8+ T cells, or bulk PBMC T cells (not recorded which). CDR3 in amino acids: CASRPTGVTGELFF.